The 5 T cell receptor beta chains below were found in one sample sequenced in a study of blood T cells in healthy people across ages. A second PCR of roughly 7 to 11 cycles used a sample-barcoded 5' primer and a J-beta primer mix. TCRdb itself ran the 5' RACE reads through MiXCR, one entry per CDR3 protein. The sample contains over 750,000 distinct CDR3 sequences, roughly 25% of which appear only once. These same records also appear under a second study, on T cells of mothers and their children.

Input material: blood. Receptor source: a boy between 5 and 17 years old in good health.

The J gene is TRBJ1-2, the V gene TRBV29-1; D gene ambiguous. The germline CDR1 and CDR2 sequences are SQVTM and ANQGSEA. V lost 0 bases and J lost 8, with 13 bases in between. This CDR3 is 13 amino acids long. In DNA form, the CDR3 reads TGCAGCGTTGAAGATGACACCTCGGGGGGCTACACCTTC. Protein: CSVEDDTSGGYTF.

The sample holds a few counts of this clonotype. The genes are TRBV2 and TRBJ1-5; no clear D. V was clipped by 4 bases and J by 7 bases, with 23 bases between them. Germline CDR1 reads SNHLY; CDR2 reads FYNNEI. The length of the CDR3 is 17 residues. In DNA, the CDR3 is TGTGCCAGCAGTGGAACGGACTTCATCTCCGGAGAACAGCCCCAGCATTTT. Protein sequence: CASSGTDFISGEQPQHF.

The chain links TRBV2 to TRBJ2-3, with 8 bases fitting TRBD2. Germline CDR1 and CDR2: SNHLY and FYNNEI. The V segment lost 4 bases and the J segment 3 bases; nucleotides outside the gene matches: 0. CDR3 length: 13 residues. The CDR3 sequence: CASSGLATDTQYF. The CDR3 DNA reads as TGTGCCAGCAGTGGACTAGCGACAGATACGCAGTATTTT.

Comment on this clonotype: The junction does not match germline at one end; this may be a read error. V is TRBV4-1 and J is TRBJ1-2, with 7 bases identical to TRBD1. The CDR3 loop spans 16 amino acids. The germline CDR1 and CDR2 sequences are MGHRA and YSYEKL. CDR3 coding DNA: TGCGCCTGCAGCTACGGACAGGACAATTCGTTCTATGGCTACACCTTC. Translation: CACSYGQDNSFYGYTF.

This chain links TRBV7-2 with TRBJ1-1; D gene unclear. CDR3 length: 15 amino acids. CDR1 and CDR2 from the germline V gene are SGHTA and FQGNSA. Trimming shortened V by 1 base and J by 6 bases, and 15 bases separated the two germline ends. The CDR3 loop reads CASSLDVGRTPEAFF. The CDR3 DNA follows: TGTGCCAGCAGCTTAGACGTCGGGAGGACTCCTGAAGCTTTCTTT.